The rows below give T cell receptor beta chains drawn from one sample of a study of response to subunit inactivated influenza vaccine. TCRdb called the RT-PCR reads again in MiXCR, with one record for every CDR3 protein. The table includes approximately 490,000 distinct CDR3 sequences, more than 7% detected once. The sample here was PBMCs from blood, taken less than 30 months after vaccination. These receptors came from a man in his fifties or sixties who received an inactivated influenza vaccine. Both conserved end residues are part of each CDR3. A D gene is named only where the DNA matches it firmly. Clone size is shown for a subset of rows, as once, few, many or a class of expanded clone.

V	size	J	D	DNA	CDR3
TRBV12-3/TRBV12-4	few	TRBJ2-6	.	TGTGCCAGCAGTTTAAGGGGGGGGGCTTCTTCTGGGGCCAACGTCCTGACTTTC	CASSLRGGASSGANVLTF
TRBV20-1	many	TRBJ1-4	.	TGCAGTGCCCCTAGAGGGGGGTTAGGTGAAAAACTGTTTTTT	CSAPRGGLGEKLFF
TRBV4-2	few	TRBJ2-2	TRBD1	TGTGCCAGCAGCCAAGAGGGCGGAGGTCAGGGGGCCACCGGGGAGCTGTTTTTT	CASSQEGGGQGATGELFF
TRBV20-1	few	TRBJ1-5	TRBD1	TGCAGTGCCCCCCTTCAGGGGGCAGGGAATCAGCCCCAGCATTTT	CSAPLQGAGNQPQHF
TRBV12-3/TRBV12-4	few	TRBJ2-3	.	TGTGCCAGCAGTTTCCAGCTCCACACAGATACGCAGTATTTT	CASSFQLHTDTQYF
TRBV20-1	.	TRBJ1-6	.	TGCAGTGCTAGTATCGGGGGCGGTAGATCACCCCTCCACTTT	CSASIGGGRSPLHF
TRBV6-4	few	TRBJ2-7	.	TGTGCCAGCAGTGACTGGGGCGAGCAGTACTTC	CASSDWGEQYF
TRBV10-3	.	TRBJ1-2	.	TGTGCCATCAGTGAAACCCTCATTGGGGGCTACACCTTC	CAISETLIGGYTF
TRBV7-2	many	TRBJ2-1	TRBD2	TGTGCCAGCAGCTTTCAAGGCGGGGGGGCTGATGAGCAGTTCTTC	CASSFQGGGADEQFF
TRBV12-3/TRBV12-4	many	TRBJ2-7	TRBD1	TGTGCCAGCAGCCAGGACAGGGTCTACGAGCAGTACTTC	CASSQDRVYEQYF
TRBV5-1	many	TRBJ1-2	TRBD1	TGCGCCAGCAGCTTGGGGGACAGTCGATTCACCTATGGCTACACCTTC	CASSLGDSRFTYGYTF
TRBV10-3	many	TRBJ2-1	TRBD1	TGTGCCATCAGAGGGGACAGGGGAGACAATGAGCAGTTCTTC	CAIRGDRGDNEQFF
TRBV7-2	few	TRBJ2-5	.	TGTGCCAGCAGCCCGCCTCTAGGACAGTATAACCAAGAGACCCAGTACTTC	CASSPPLGQYNQETQYF
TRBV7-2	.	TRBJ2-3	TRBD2	TGTGCCAGCAGCTTAATGATATATAGCGGGGTAGGAAATATGCAGTATTTT	CASSLMIYSGVGNMQYF
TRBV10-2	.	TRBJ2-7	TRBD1	TGCGCCAGCAGCGGAACGGGACAGGGTAATCCCTACGAGCAGTACTTC	CASSGTGQGNPYEQYF
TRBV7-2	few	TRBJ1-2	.	TGTGCCAGCAGCCCCGGGCAGTATCCCTATGGCTACACCTTC	CASSPGQYPYGYTF
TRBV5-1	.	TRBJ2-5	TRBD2	TGCGCCAGCAGCACCCGGACTAGTCGAGAGACCCAGTACTTC	CASSTRTSRETQYF
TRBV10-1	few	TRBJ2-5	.	TGCGCCAGCAGTGAGTCGGCGGTGAGCATCCAAGAGACCCAGTACTTC	CASSESAVSIQETQYF
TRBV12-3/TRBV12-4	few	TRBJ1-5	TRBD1	TGTGCCAGCACCACAGGGGGTTCTAGCAATCAGCCCCAGCATTTT	CASTTGGSSNQPQHF
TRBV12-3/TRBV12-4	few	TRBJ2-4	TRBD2	TGTGCCAGCAGTTTCTCTAGCGGGGGGGTTTTGGACATTCAGTACTTC	CASSFSSGGVLDIQYF
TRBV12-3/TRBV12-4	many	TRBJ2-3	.	TGTGCCAGCCACCGAAGTAGCACAGATACGCAGTATTTT	CASHRSSTDTQYF
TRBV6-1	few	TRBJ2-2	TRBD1	TGTGCCAGCAGCACCTCCGGGGACAGGGTAGTATGGACCGGGGAGCTGTTTTTT	CASSTSGDRVVWTGELFF
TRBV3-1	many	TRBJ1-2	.	TGTGCCAGCAGACTCCGGGCAGGTAACTATGGCTACACCTTC	CASRLRAGNYGYTF
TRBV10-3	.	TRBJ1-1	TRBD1	TGTGCCATCAGTGAGCGGGGACAGGGGATGAACACTGAAGCTTTCTTT	CAISERGQGMNTEAFF
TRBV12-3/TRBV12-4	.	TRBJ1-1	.	TGTGCCAGCAGTTTAGATGGGACGGGCATCCTTTCGGCTTTCTTT	CASSLDGTGILSAFF
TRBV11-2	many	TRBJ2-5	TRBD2	TGTGCCAGCAGCTTAGCCCTGACTAGCTTTGTTGAGACCCAGTACTTC	CASSLALTSFVETQYF
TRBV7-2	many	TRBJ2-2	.	TGTGCCAGCAGCTATCAGTACACCGGGGAGCTGTTTTTT	CASSYQYTGELFF
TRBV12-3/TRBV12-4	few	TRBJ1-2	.	TGTGCCAGCAGTCCCCGGCCCGGCTACACCTTC	CASSPRPGYTF
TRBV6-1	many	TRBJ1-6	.	TGTGCCAGCAGTGCAGGGGTTGAAAATTCACCCCTCCACTTT	CASSAGVENSPLHF
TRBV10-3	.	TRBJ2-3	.	TGTGCCATCAGGGCCGGCAGCAGCACAGATACGCAGTATTTT	CAIRAGSSTDTQYF
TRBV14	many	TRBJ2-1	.	TGTGCCAGCAGCCAGGGGGCCGACAATGAGCAGTTCTTC	CASSQGADNEQFF
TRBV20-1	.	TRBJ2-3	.	TGCAGTGCTAGTCCCCCAGCGGGACACACAGATACGCAGTATTTT	CSASPPAGHTDTQYF
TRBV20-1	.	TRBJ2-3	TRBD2	TGCAGTGCTAGGTCCCTAGCGGGATCCGTAGATACGCAGTATTTT	CSARSLAGSVDTQYF